These 26 T cell receptor beta chains were all obtained from the same sample, sequenced in a study of shared clonotypes between healthy human individuals. The repertoire was sequenced with immunoSEQ multiplex PCR; TCRdb's copy has only in-frame clones and lacks some. Of 2.3 million or so clones listed, approximately 93% were seen once; the top ten hold about 0.37%. Sequencing input: naive CD4+ T cells from PBMCs. Sample subset: CD45RA+ positively selected. These receptors originate from a man between 18 and 29 years old in good health. Some clones in this sample may be carry-over from other donors' samples.

For this clone: Within the sample, other DNA sequences also encode this same CDR3. The rearrangement uses TRBV15 and TRBJ1-2; D ambiguous. V was shortened by 1 base and J by 2 bases, with 2 bases between the two germline ends. Germline CDR1 is LNHNV and CDR2 is YYDKDF (reference sequence). The CDR3 runs 12 residues. The CDR3 sequence is CATSRANYGYTF. CDR3 coding DNA: TGTGCCACCAGCAGAGCGAACTATGGCTACACCTTC.

The J gene is TRBJ2-1, the V gene TRBV7-3, with D possibly being TRBD1 (5 bases). Germline V gene sequence: CDR1 SGHTA, CDR2 FQGTGA. The CDR3 contains 12 residues. Between the trimmed V and J ends, which lost 0 bases and 8 bases, there was a span of 5 bases. The CDR3 DNA reads TGTGCCAGCAGCTTAACGGGGCATGAGCAGTTCTTC. This encodes CASSLTGHEQFF.

This chain joins TRBV18 and TRBJ2-7, with 9 bases that match TRBD1. Germline lookup yields CDR1 KGHSH and CDR2 LQKENI. There are 16 residues in the CDR3. J gave up 6 bases and V 6 bases, and 15 bases lay outside the gene matches. CDR3 coding DNA: TGTGCCAGCTCCTTGCGGACAGGGGAAATGATGGGCGAGCAGTACTTC. Translating gives CASSLRTGEMMGEQYF.

This rearrangement joins TRBV5-6 to TRBJ2-1; 8 bases line up with TRBD2. The CDR3 consists of 15 residues. CDR1 and CDR2 (germline): SGHDT, YYEEEE. V was clipped by 0 bases and J by 4 bases; unmatched bases: 3. The CDR3, as DNA: TGTGCCAGCAGCTTGGTGGCGGGGGGTTACAATGAGCAGTTCTTC. Amino acids: CASSLVAGGYNEQFF.

The chain employs TRBV30 and TRBJ2-7; TRBD2 matches 7 bases. This CDR3 has 11 residues. CDR1 GTSNPN and CDR2 SVGIG come from the germline V gene (reference sequence). The trim removed 5 bases at V and 4 bases at J, leaving 2 bases unmatched. The CDR3 spells CAWPGGYEQYF. The CDR3 bases are TGTGCCTGGCCCGGGGGGTACGAGCAGTACTTC.

Concerning this clone itself: Other DNA sequences within the sample encode an identical CDR3. The V gene is TRBV18, the J gene TRBJ2-2; perhaps TRBD1 as D (5 bases). V was pared by 3 bases and J by 1 base, with 12 bases between. CDR3 length: 16 residues. Germline assignment: CDR1 KGHSH and CDR2 LQKENI. DNA for the CDR3: TGTGCCAGCTCACCGTCCCAGGGTCGGAACACCGGGGAGCTGTTTTTT. Translation: CASSPSQGRNTGELFF.

V gene TRBV5-1 combines with J gene TRBJ2-2; 13 nucleotides agree with TRBD2. Germline loops: CDR1 SGHRS, CDR2 YFSETQ. The CDR3 has 16 amino acids. The V segment lost 4 bases and the J segment 7 bases; nucleotides outside the gene matches: 7. This CDR3 is CASSLLGLAGSGELFF. The CDR3 nucleotides are TGCGCCAGCAGCCTACTGGGACTAGCGGGGAGCGGGGAGCTGTTTTTT. Supplemented by reference TRBV5-1 and TRBJ2-2, the full variable domain reads KAGVTQTPRYLIKTRGQQVTLSCSPISGHRSVSWYQQTPGQGLQFLFEYFSETQRNKGNFPGRFSGRQFSNSRSEMNVSTLELGDSALYLCASSLLGLAGSGELFFGEGSRLTVL.

The chain uses TRBV27 and TRBJ2-7, with D possibly TRBD1 on 6 matching bases. The CDR3 runs 14 residues. V lost 1 base and J lost 4, with 11 bases in between. The germline CDR1 and CDR2 sequences are MNHEY and SMNVEV (reference sequence). The CDR3 sequence: CASSLFGQIYEQYF. The CDR3 bases are TGTGCCAGCAGTTTATTCGGACAGATTTACGAGCAGTACTTC.

The chain joins TRBV2 to TRBJ1-1; 8 positions agree with TRBD1. With 2 bases clipped from V and 2 bases from J, the junction kept 4 bases outside the gene matches. CDR1 is SNHLY, CDR2 FYNNEI, per germline. The CDR3 consists of 15 residues. CDR3 amino acids: CASSEQGADNTEAFF. For the CDR3, the DNA is TGTGCCAGCAGTGAACAGGGGGCGGACAACACTGAAGCTTTCTTT.

This clone occurred once. The chain joins TRBV18 to TRBJ1-3; D is unresolved. Trimming left V 1 base short and J 0 bases short, with 10 bases between. CDR1 KGHSH and CDR2 LQKENI come from the germline V gene. CDR3 length: 16 amino acids. Written as DNA, the CDR3 is TGTGCCAGCTCACCACTCTCCGTTTCCTCTGGAAACACCATATATTTT. This translates into CASSPLSVSSGNTIYF.

The chain uses TRBV19 and TRBJ2-2; 10 nucleotides line up with TRBD1. This CDR3 has 18 amino acids. Germline CDR1 LNHDA, CDR2 SQIVND (reference sequence). The V segment lost 5 bases and the J segment 0 bases; nucleotides outside the gene matches: 9. CDR3 sequence (DNA): TGTGCCAGTAGTGGAGGGGACAGGGGACCCCCGAACACCGGGGAGCTGTTTTTT. As protein: CASSGGDRGPPNTGELFF.

The gene calls are TRBV27 and TRBJ1-1; 7 positions match TRBD1. Per germline, CDR1 MNHEY and CDR2 SMNVEV (reference sequence). CDR3 size: 13 residues. Trimming removed 6 bases from V and 6 bases from J; junction bases left unmatched: 7. The CDR3 nucleotides read TGTGCCAGCAGACCGACAGGGTTCTCTGAAGCTTTCTTT. Amino acids: CASRPTGFSEAFF.

This sequence joins TRBV11-2 and TRBJ2-1, with TRBD2 matching 13 bases. The V segment lost 6 bases and the J segment 7 bases; nucleotides outside the gene matches: 6. CDR1 is SGHAT, CDR2 FQNNGV, per germline. The CDR3 spans 15 residues. The CDR3 sequence: CASSRTSGSRNEQFF. Here the CDR3 DNA reads TGTGCCAGCAGTCGGACTAGCGGGAGTCGGAATGAGCAGTTCTTC. Combining the CDR3 with reference TRBV11-2 and TRBJ2-1 gives the whole variable domain EAGVAQSPRYKIIEKRQSVAFWCNPISGHATLYWYQQILGQGPKLLIQFQNNGVVDDSQLPKDRFSAERLKGVDSTLKIQPAKLEDSAVYLCASSRTSGSRNEQFFGPGTRLTVL.

The chain recombines TRBV4-3 with TRBJ2-7; maybe TRBD2 (6 bases). V shed 8 bases and J shed 6 bases, with 14 bases lying between them. This CDR3 contains 12 residues. CDR1 LGHNA and CDR2 YSLEER come from the germline V gene. The CDR3 coding sequence is TGCGCCAGCGTACTAGCACACGTCGAGCAGTACTTC. Translation gives CASVLAHVEQYF.

The rearrangement links TRBV4-3 to TRBJ1-4; perhaps TRBD1 as D (6 bases). The CDR3 has 17 residues. The V end lost 4 bases, the J end lost 6 bases, and 21 bases lay between the germline ends. Per germline, CDR1 LGHNA and CDR2 YSLEER. CDR3 sequence (DNA): TGCGCCAGCAGCCGAACGCCGGCGCGGGGGGCTCATGAAAAACTGTTTTTT. Its protein is CASSRTPARGAHEKLFF.

The genes are TRBV7-3 and TRBJ2-6; 13 nucleotides match TRBD2. Germline trimming cut 5 bases from V and 4 bases from J; bases unmatched to any gene: 11. The germline V gene encodes CDR1 SGHTA and CDR2 FQGTGA. The CDR3 sequence is 19 residues long. CDR3 protein: CASSDPGLAGVSGANVLTF. The CDR3 DNA reads TGTGCCAGCAGCGACCCCGGACTAGCGGGAGTATCCGGGGCCAACGTCCTGACTTTC. Supplemented by reference TRBV7-3 and TRBJ2-6, the full variable domain reads GAGVSQTPSNKVTEKGKYVELRCDPISGHTALYWYRQSLGQGPEFLIYFQGTGAADDSGLPNDRFFAVRPEGSVSTLKIQRTERGDSAVYLCASSDPGLAGVSGANVLTFGAGSRLTVL.

This clone has only one observation. This rearrangement joins TRBV9 to TRBJ2-1; the D is unclear. This CDR3 region has 14 residues. From germline, CDR1 is SGDLS and CDR2 YYNGEE. The V end lost 3 bases, the J end lost 10 bases, and 17 bases lay between the germline ends. The CDR3 DNA reads as TGTGCCAGCAGCGGCCCCCTCTCAGTGGACGAGCAGTTCTTC. Translated: CASSGPLSVDEQFF. The full variable domain, in which reference TRBV9 and TRBJ2-1 provide the parts outside the CDR3, is DSGVTQTPKHLITATGQRVTLRCSPRSGDLSVYWYQQSLDQGLQFLIQYYNGEERAKGNILERFSAQQFPDLHSELNLSSLELGDSALYFCASSGPLSVDEQFFGPGTRLTVL.

This clone is a singleton in its sample. The chain is built from TRBV11-3 and TRBJ1-5; D call uncertain. Germline CDR1 SGHNT, CDR2 YENEEA. This CDR3 has 14 amino acids. V was trimmed by 2 bases and J by 3 bases, leaving 8 bases between them. The CDR3 DNA sequence: TGTGCCAGCAGCTTACGGCAGGACAATCAGCCCCAGCATTTT. Translated, it gives CASSLRQDNQPQHF.

Concerning this clone: The same CDR3 can be traced to other DNA sequences in this sample. The chain links TRBV2 to TRBJ2-2; 10 bases are a match to TRBD2. After removal of 6 bases from V and 4 bases from J, the junction contained 5 bases not matched to a gene. The CDR3 contains 15 residues. Germline V gene lookup returns CDR1 SNHLY and CDR2 FYNNEI. The CDR3 coding sequence is TGTGCCAGCAGACGGACTAGCGGAGGCACCGGGGAGCTGTTTTTT. It codes for CASRRTSGGTGELFF.

This rearrangement joins TRBV15 to TRBJ2-2; 7 positions match TRBD2. Germline trimming cut 1 base from V and 5 bases from J; bases unmatched to any gene: 4. The CDR3 extends over 15 amino acids. Germline V gene data show CDR1 as LNHNV and CDR2 as YYDKDF (reference sequence). This CDR3 is CATSRGGSGTGELFF. The CDR3 DNA is TGTGCCACCAGCAGAGGCGGGAGCGGGACCGGGGAGCTGTTTTTT. Full variable domain (missing parts from reference TRBV15 and TRBJ2-2): DAMVIQNPRYQVTQFGKPVTLSCSQTLNHNVMYWYQQKSSQAPKLLFHYYDKDFNNEADTPDNFQSRRPNTSFCFLDIRSPGLGDTAMYLCATSRGGSGTGELFFGEGSRLTVL.

The V call is TRBV28, the J call TRBJ1-5, with D unresolved. Germline V gives CDR1 MDHEN, CDR2 SYDVKM. The V and J ends lost 7 bases and 7 bases respectively, with 14 bases between them. CDR3 length: 13 amino acids. The CDR3 spells CASIEGSGQPQHF. In nucleotides, the CDR3 is TGTGCCAGCATAGAGGGATCGGGACAGCCCCAGCATTTT.

The gene calls are TRBV6-5 and TRBJ1-1; TRBD1 aligns across 11 bases. From germline, CDR1 is MNHEY and CDR2 SVGAGI. This CDR3 contains 14 residues. The trim removed 6 bases at V and 5 bases at J, leaving 5 bases unmatched. As DNA, the CDR3 is TGTGCCAGCAGGAGGGACAGGGGGATAACTGAAGCTTTCTTT. Amino acid sequence: CASRRDRGITEAFF.

This rearrangement joins TRBV4-1 to TRBJ1-2; 9 bases match TRBD1. J was trimmed by 2 bases and V by 4 bases; bases with no gene match: 5. CDR3 length: 15 residues. Per germline, CDR1 MGHRA and CDR2 YSYEKL. The CDR3 region has the DNA TGCGCCAGCAGCCCCTGGGGGACAGGGAACTATGGCTACACCTTC. Its translation is CASSPWGTGNYGYTF.

The chain employs TRBV15 and TRBJ2-3, with 9 positions matching TRBD2. V lost 2 bases and J lost 6; bases outside the gene matches: 6. Germline-derived CDR1 and CDR2 are LNHNV and YYDKDF (reference sequence). This CDR3 spans 15 amino acids. The CDR3 nucleotides are TGTGCCACCAGCAGACCCAGCGGGAGGAGGGATACGCAGTATTTT. Residues: CATSRPSGRRDTQYF.

V gene TRBV19 combines with J gene TRBJ2-3, with unresolved D. Germline V gene lookup returns CDR1 LNHDA and CDR2 SQIVND (reference sequence). This CDR3 is built from 17 residues. Between the trimmed V and J ends, which lost 3 bases and 4 bases, there was a span of 20 bases. CDR3 nucleotide sequence: TGTGCCAGTAGTATGGCCCCTGGTTCCCATTCTGCAGATACGCAGTATTTT. This gives the protein CASSMAPGSHSADTQYF.

CDR3 sequence (DNA): TGCGCCAGCAGCCGGACAGGGGATGGCTACACCTTC. Translation: CASSRTGDGYTF. This chain uses TRBV5-1 with TRBJ1-2; TRBD1 matches 9 bases. Losses at the gene ends were 4 bases for V and 6 bases for J; bases not matched to a gene: 1. Germline CDR1 reads SGHRS; CDR2 reads YFSETQ. This CDR3 has 12 amino acids.